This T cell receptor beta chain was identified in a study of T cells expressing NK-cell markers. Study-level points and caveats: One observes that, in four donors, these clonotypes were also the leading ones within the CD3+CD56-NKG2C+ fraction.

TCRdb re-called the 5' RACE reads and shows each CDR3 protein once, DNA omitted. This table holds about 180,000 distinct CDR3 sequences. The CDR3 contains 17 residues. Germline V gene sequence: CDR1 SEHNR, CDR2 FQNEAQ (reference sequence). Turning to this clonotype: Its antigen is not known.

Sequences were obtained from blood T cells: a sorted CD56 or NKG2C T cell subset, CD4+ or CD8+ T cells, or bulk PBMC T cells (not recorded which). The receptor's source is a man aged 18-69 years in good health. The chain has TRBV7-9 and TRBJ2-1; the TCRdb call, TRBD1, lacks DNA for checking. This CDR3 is CASSLDGTEYSYNEQFF.